The rows below give T cell receptor beta chains drawn from one sample of a study of human T cells and chemical hapten exposure. TCRdb used MiXCR to reprocess the RACE reads, holding one entry per CDR3 protein. The sample lists roughly 40,000 distinct CDR3 sequences; 9.5% to 10% were seen once. The specimen was whole blood, collected in connection with sensitization to the hapten diphenylcyclopropenone (DPC). These receptors all come from a woman aged 30 to 39 with alopecia areata. Some clones in this sample may be carry-over from other donors' samples. Both conserved end residues are part of each CDR3. Fields, in order: clone size, V gene, D gene, J gene, CDR3 length, CDR3 DNA, CDR3 protein. The D gene is left open where the match is weak. Expanded clones are given a class, and other clones once, few, many or no size at all.

>many|TRBV6-6|NA|TRBJ2-2|16
TGTGCCAGCAGTTCCTCCAGGGTGGGGAACACCGGGGAGCTGTTTTTT
CASSSSRVGNTGELFF
>NA|TRBV6-5|NA|TRBJ2-1|13
TGTGCCAGCAGTTACTCGGGGCGGATGCTCCAGTTCTTC
CASSYSGRMLQFF
>NA|TRBV9|NA|TRBJ2-2|13
TGTGCCAGCAGCCCCACAACGCCCGCGGAGCTGTTTTTT
CASSPTTPAELFF
>many|TRBV30|NA|TRBJ2-2|15
TGTGCCTGGAGCCCCCAGACAGTCGCCACCGGGGAGCTGTTTTTT
CAWSPQTVATGELFF
>few|TRBV18|NA|TRBJ2-7|13
TGTGCCAGCTCACCACCGGGGATCTACGAGCAGTACTTC
CASSPPGIYEQYF
>many|TRBV7-2|TRBD2|TRBJ2-1|14
TGTGCCAGCAGCTTGGGACTAGGAAACAATGAGCAGTTCTTC
CASSLGLGNNEQFF
>few|TRBV28|NA|TRBJ2-2|12
TGTGCCAGCAGTTTTTGGGCCGGGGAGCTGTTTTTT
CASSFWAGELFF
>NA|TRBV6-5|TRBD1|TRBJ1-2|16
TGTGCCAGCAGTGGAGTCCCGGGACAGGGCAACTATGGCTACACCTTC
CASSGVPGQGNYGYTF
>few|TRBV4-2|NA|TRBJ1-2|15
TGTGCCAGCAGCCAAGTTCTCGGGGCGGCCTATGGCTACACCTTC
CASSQVLGAAYGYTF
>many|TRBV5-6|NA|TRBJ1-2|12
TGTGCCAGCAAAAGGAGAAACTATGGCTACACCTTC
CASKRRNYGYTF
>NA|TRBV5-6|NA|TRBJ2-3|16
TGTGCCAGCAGTTGGGGGGCGAGGTTATGGTCAGATACGCAGTATTTT
CASSWGARLWSDTQYF
>few|TRBV27|NA|TRBJ2-1|13
TGTGCCAGCAGTTTACGCGGATACAATGAGCAGTTCTTC
CASSLRGYNEQFF
>NA|TRBV7-2|TRBD2|TRBJ2-3|16
TGTGCCAGCAGCTTAGGGACTCTAGCGGCGATAGATACGCAGTATTTT
CASSLGTLAAIDTQYF
>many|TRBV9|NA|TRBJ2-3|12
TGTGCCAGCAGCTCAGGGGTAGATACGCAGTATTTT
CASSSGVDTQYF
>many|TRBV7-2|NA|TRBJ1-4|14
TGTGCCAGCAGCCCCCAGGGAGCGAATGAAAAACTGTTTTTT
CASSPQGANEKLFF
>many|TRBV12-3/TRBV12-4|NA|TRBJ2-2|15
TGTGCCAGCAGTTTAGCAGGGGGGAACACCGGGGAGCTGTTTTTT
CASSLAGGNTGELFF
>many|TRBV9|NA|TRBJ2-3|16
TGTGCCAGCAGCGTAGGATCGGGGTTAAGCTCAGATACGCAGTATTTT
CASSVGSGLSSDTQYF
>many|TRBV11-2|NA|TRBJ2-6|15
TGTGCCAGCAGGGAAGGCAGCTCTGGGGCCAACGTCCTGACTTTC
CASREGSSGANVLTF
>many|TRBV29-1|NA|TRBJ2-7|11
TGCAGCGTTCGTACAGGCGGCGAGCAGTACTTC
CSVRTGGEQYF
>few|TRBV28|TRBD2|TRBJ2-2|21
TGTGCCAGCAGTTCCTACCTAGACAGTGGGACTAGCGGGGTGAACACCGGGGAGCTGTTTTTT
CASSSYLDSGTSGVNTGELFF
>few|TRBV28|NA|TRBJ2-4|15
TGTGCCAGCAGTTTACAGATTCCCCCAGGTGACATTCAGTACTTC
CASSLQIPPGDIQYF
>many|TRBV10-3|TRBD1|TRBJ2-7|12
TGTGCCATCAGTGGGACAGGGGTCGAGCAGTACTTC
CAISGTGVEQYF
>few|TRBV5-1|NA|TRBJ2-7|15
TGCGCCAGCAGCCCAGACGGACGGGGGCCCTACGAGCAGTACTTC
CASSPDGRGPYEQYF
>few|TRBV19|TRBD1|TRBJ2-7|15
TGTGCCAGTAGTGCCGGGACAGGGTACTCCTACGAGCAGTACTTC
CASSAGTGYSYEQYF
>few|TRBV28|NA|TRBJ2-1|14
TGTGCCAGCAGTTTATCCAGGGTGAACAATGAGCAGTTCTTC
CASSLSRVNNEQFF
>many|TRBV9|NA|TRBJ2-3|15
TGTGCCAGCAGCGTAGGCACTCTCCCCACAGATACGCAGTATTTT
CASSVGTLPTDTQYF
>NA|TRBV7-2|NA|TRBJ1-5|12
TGTGCCAGCAGCTTGGTACCTCAGCCCCAGCATTTT
CASSLVPQPQHF
>many|TRBV7-2|NA|TRBJ1-6|15
TGTGCCAGCAGCTTAGGTCACTCTGGGGGGTCACCCCTCCACTTT
CASSLGHSGGSPLHF
>NA|TRBV4-3|NA|TRBJ2-7|16
TGCGCCAGCAGCCAAGATTTGGTGTCTTACTACTACGAGCAGTACTTC
CASSQDLVSYYYEQYF
>many|TRBV19|NA|TRBJ1-1|13
TGTGCCAGTTCCCAGGGCATGAACACTGAAGCTTTCTTT
CASSQGMNTEAFF
>NA|TRBV4-1|NA|TRBJ2-5|14
TGCGCCAGCAGCCAAGGTGGCAGGGGAGAGACCCAGTACTTC
CASSQGGRGETQYF
>few|TRBV2|TRBD2|TRBJ2-1|16
TGTGCCAGCAGTGAAAAGCGGGGACTGGGGTACAATGAGCAGTTCTTC
CASSEKRGLGYNEQFF
>few|TRBV18|NA|TRBJ2-7|13
TGTGTCAGCTCACCACCGGGGATCTACGAGCAGTACTTC
CVSSPPGIYEQYF
>many|TRBV28|NA|TRBJ2-5|13
TGTGCCAGCAGGACGGGACATAAAGAGACCCAGTACTTC
CASRTGHKETQYF
>many|TRBV5-4|NA|TRBJ2-2|18
TGTGCCAGCAGCTTCCAGGCAAACTCCCCTTCGAACACCGGGGAGCTGTTTTTT
CASSFQANSPSNTGELFF
>few|TRBV7-9|NA|TRBJ2-7|16
TGTGCCAGCAGCTTAGGGCCGGGGGCAGGCTCCTACGAGCAGTACTTC
CASSLGPGAGSYEQYF
>NA|TRBV5-1|TRBD2|TRBJ2-7|16
TGCGCCAGCAGCTCTGGGGGGGGACGGGACTCCTACGAGCAGTACTTC
CASSSGGGRDSYEQYF
>NA|TRBV6-5|NA|TRBJ1-2|13
TGTGCCAGTGGGAGACAGGATCTCTATGGCTACACCTTC
CASGRQDLYGYTF
>few|TRBV4-1|NA|TRBJ2-1|16
TGCGCCAGCAGCCAAACTCGGAGGGATGGAGACAATGAGCAGTTCTTC
CASSQTRRDGDNEQFF
>NA|TRBV3-1|TRBD2|TRBJ2-7|14
TGTGCCAGCAGCCAGACTAGCGGGGACTACGAGCAGTACTTC
CASSQTSGDYEQYF
>few|TRBV11-2|NA|TRBJ2-7|12
TGTGCCAGCAGCTCCCAGGGCTACGAGCAGTACTTC
CASSSQGYEQYF
>NA|TRBV7-2|NA|TRBJ1-1|13
TGTGCCAGCAGCTTATCCCAGAACACTGAAGCTTTCTTT
CASSLSQNTEAFF
>NA|TRBV7-2|TRBD1|TRBJ2-7|16
TGTGGCAGCAGCCCGCGAGGGGGCTATAGAATCTACGAGCAGTACTTC
CGSSPRGGYRIYEQYF
>NA|TRBV6-2/TRBV6-3|TRBD1|TRBJ2-3|14
TGTGCCAGCAGGCCGGGACAGTCCACAGATACGCAGTATTTT
CASRPGQSTDTQYF
>NA|TRBV28|NA|TRBJ1-2|11
TGTGCCAGCAGGGAAGGACAGGGCTACACCTTC
CASREGQGYTF
>NA|TRBV7-2|NA|TRBJ1-5|14
TGTGCCAGCAGCTTAGGGACGAGCAATCAGCCCCAGCATTTT
CASSLGTSNQPQHF
>many|TRBV3-1|NA|TRBJ2-1|16
TGTGCCAGCAGCCAAGCTCGGGCCAGCTCCTACAATGAGCAGTTCTTC
CASSQARASSYNEQFF
>few|TRBV7-2|TRBD2|TRBJ2-1|17
TGTGCCAGCAGCTTAGGGGGGACTAGCGGCGCCAACAATGAGCAGTTCTTC
CASSLGGTSGANNEQFF
>many|TRBV10-2|NA|TRBJ1-5|12
TGCGCCAGCAGTGATTGGCTCCAGCCCCAGCATTTT
CASSDWLQPQHF
>few|TRBV5-5|NA|TRBJ1-1|14
TGTGCCAGCAGCTCCTCAGTGGGCACCACTGAAGCTTTCTTT
CASSSSVGTTEAFF
>NA|TRBV20-1|TRBD2|TRBJ2-3|13
TGCAGTGCTGGGGGGGACCGCACAGATACGCAGTATTTT
CSAGGDRTDTQYF
>NA|TRBV6-6|NA|TRBJ2-7|15
TGTGCCAGCAGTTACTCGCCCCCAGGATCCTACGAGCAGTACTTC
CASSYSPPGSYEQYF
>few|TRBV6-5|NA|TRBJ2-2|15
TGTGCCAGCAGTTACGGGATCGCGAACACCGGGGAGCTGTTTTTT
CASSYGIANTGELFF
>few|TRBV3-1|NA|TRBJ2-5|13
TGTGCCAGCAGCCAAGCGGTTAAAGAGACCCAGTACTTC
CASSQAVKETQYF
>NA|TRBV5-6|NA|TRBJ1-1|16
TGTGCCAGCAGCCTCTGGACGGGACACATGAACACTGAAGCTTTCTTT
CASSLWTGHMNTEAFF
>many|TRBV5-1|NA|TRBJ2-7|13
TGCGCCAGCAGCTTGGGTATGGCCTACGAGCAGTACTTC
CASSLGMAYEQYF
>NA|TRBV6-1|TRBD2|TRBJ2-5|16
TGTGCCAGCAGTGCAGGTCCGGCGGGGGGTCGAGAGACCCAGTACTTC
CASSAGPAGGRETQYF
>NA|TRBV5-5|NA|TRBJ2-1|14
TGTGCCAGCAGCTTTGACCCGACAGTCGGTGAGCAGTTCTTC
CASSFDPTVGEQFF
>NA|TRBV20-1|NA|TRBJ2-7|13
TGCAGTGCCAGAGGTCCTGGAATTGAGGAGCAGTACTTC
CSARGPGIEEQYF